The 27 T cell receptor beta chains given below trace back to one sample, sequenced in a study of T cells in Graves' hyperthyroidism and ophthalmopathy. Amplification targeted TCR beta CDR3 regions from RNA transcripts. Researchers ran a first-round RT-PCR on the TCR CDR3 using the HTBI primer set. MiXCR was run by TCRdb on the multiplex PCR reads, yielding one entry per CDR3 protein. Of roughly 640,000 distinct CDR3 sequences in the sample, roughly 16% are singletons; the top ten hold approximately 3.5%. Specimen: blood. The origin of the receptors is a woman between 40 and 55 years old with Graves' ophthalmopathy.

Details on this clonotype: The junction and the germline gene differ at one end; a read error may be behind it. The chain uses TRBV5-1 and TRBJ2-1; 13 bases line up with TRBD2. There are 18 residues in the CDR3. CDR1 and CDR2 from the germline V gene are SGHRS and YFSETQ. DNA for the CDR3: TGTGCCAGCAGCCTCGGCGGACTAGCGGGAGTAGCTTACAATGAGCAGTTCTTC. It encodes CASSLGGLAGVAYNEQFF.

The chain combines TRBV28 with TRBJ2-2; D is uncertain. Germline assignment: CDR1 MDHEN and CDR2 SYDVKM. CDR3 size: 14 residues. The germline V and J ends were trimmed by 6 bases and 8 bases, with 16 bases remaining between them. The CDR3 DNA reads TGTGCCAGCAGCACCCCTGCCGCCGCAGGGGAGCTGTTTTTT. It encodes CASSTPAAAGELFF.

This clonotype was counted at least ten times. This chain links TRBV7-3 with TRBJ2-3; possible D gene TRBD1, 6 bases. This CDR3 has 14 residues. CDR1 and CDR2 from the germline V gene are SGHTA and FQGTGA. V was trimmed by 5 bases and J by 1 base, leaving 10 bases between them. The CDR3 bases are TGTGCCAGCAGCGTACGACAGGGCACAGATACGCAGTATTTT. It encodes CASSVRQGTDTQYF. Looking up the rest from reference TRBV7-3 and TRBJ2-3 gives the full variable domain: GAGVSQTPSNKVTEKGKYVELRCDPISGHTALYWYRQSLGQGPEFLIYFQGTGAADDSGLPNDRFFAVRPEGSVSTLKIQRTERGDSAVYLCASSVRQGTDTQYFGPGTRLTVL.

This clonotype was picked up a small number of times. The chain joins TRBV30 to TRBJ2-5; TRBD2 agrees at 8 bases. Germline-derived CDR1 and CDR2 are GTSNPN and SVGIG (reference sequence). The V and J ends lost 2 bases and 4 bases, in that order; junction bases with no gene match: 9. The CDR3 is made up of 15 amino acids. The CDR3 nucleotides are TGTGCCTGGAGTTCGGGGGGGGGCCTTAGAGAGACCCAGTACTTC. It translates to CAWSSGGGLRETQYF.

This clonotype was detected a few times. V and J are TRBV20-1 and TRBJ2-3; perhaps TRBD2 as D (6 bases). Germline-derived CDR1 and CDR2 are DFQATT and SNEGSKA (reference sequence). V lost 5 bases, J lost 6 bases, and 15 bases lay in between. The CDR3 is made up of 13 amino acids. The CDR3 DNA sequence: TGCAGTGCTGAGACTAGTATCTCCGATACGCAGTATTTT. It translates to CSAETSISDTQYF.

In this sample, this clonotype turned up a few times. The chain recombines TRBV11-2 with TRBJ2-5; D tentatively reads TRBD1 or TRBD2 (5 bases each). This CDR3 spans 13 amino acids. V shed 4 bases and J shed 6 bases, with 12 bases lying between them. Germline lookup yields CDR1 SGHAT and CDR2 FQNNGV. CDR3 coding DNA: TGTGCCAGCAGCTCCTCCGGGACGAAGACCCAGTACTTC. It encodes CASSSSGTKTQYF. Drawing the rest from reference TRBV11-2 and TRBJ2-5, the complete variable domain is EAGVAQSPRYKIIEKRQSVAFWCNPISGHATLYWYQQILGQGPKLLIQFQNNGVVDDSQLPKDRFSAERLKGVDSTLKIQPAKLEDSAVYLCASSSSGTKTQYFGPGTRLLVL.

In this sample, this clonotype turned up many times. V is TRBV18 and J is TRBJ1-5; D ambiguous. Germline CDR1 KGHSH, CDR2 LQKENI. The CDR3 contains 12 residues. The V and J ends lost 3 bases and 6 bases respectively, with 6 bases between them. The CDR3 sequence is CASSPGGQPQHF. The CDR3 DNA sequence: TGTGCCAGCTCACCGGGTGGTCAGCCCCAGCATTTT. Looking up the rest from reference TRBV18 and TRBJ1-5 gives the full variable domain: NAGVMQNPRHLVRRRGQEARLRCSPMKGHSHVYWYRQLPEEGLKFMVYLQKENIIDESGMPKERFSAEFPKEGPSILRIQQVVRGDSAAYFCASSPGGQPQHFGDGTRLSIL.

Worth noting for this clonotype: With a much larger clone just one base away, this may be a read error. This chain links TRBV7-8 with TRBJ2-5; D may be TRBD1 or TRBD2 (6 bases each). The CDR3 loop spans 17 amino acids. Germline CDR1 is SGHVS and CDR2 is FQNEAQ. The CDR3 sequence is CASRTGLRGRYQEAQYF. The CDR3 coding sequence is TGTGCCAGCAGAACCGGACTGAGGGGGAGGTACCAAGAGGCCCAGTACTTC.

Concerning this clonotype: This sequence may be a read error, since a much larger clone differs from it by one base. CDR3 nucleotides: TGTGCCAGCGGTCTTAATAGGATATACAATGAGCAGCTCTTC. As protein: CASGLNRIYNEQLF. The V gene is TRBV2, the J gene TRBJ2-1; no firm D call. The CDR3 is 14 residues long. Germline CDR1 is SNHLY and CDR2 is FYNNEI.

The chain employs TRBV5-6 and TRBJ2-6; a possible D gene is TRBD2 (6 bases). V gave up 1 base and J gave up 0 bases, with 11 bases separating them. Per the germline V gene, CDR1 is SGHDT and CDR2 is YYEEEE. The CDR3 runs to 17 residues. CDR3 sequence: CASSLRRAHSGANVLTF. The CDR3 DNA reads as TGTGCCAGCAGCTTGAGGAGGGCCCACTCTGGGGCCAACGTCCTGACTTTC.

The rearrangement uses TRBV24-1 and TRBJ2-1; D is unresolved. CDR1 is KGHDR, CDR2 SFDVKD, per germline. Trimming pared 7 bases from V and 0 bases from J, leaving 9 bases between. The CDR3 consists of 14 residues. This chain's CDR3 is CATRGRSSYNEQFF. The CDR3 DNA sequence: TGTGCCACCAGGGGCCGGTCCTCCTACAATGAGCAGTTCTTC.

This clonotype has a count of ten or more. In DNA, the CDR3 is TGTGCCAGCAGTAAAGGGACAGGGAAGGAAGCTTTCTTT. As protein: CASSKGTGKEAFF. The chain links TRBV6-1 to TRBJ1-1, with TRBD1 matching over 9 bases. CDR3 length: 13 residues. V was clipped by 5 bases and J by 8 bases; unmatched bases: 6. Germline loops: CDR1 MNHNS, CDR2 SASEGT.

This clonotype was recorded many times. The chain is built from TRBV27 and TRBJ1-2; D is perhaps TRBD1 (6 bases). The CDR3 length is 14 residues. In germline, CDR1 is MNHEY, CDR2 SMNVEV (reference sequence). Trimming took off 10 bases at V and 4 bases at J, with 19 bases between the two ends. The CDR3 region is CATSPQGFGYGYTF. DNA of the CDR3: TGTGCCACTTCGCCTCAGGGGTTCGGCTATGGCTACACCTTC.

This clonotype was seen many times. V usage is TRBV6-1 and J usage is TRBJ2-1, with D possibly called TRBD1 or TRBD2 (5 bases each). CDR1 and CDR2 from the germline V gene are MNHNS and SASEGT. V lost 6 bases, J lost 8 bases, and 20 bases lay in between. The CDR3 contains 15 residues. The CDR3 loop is CASRENRDVVDEQFF. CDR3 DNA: TGTGCCAGCAGAGAGAACCGGGACGTGGTGGATGAGCAGTTCTTC.

The chain's CDR3 is CATSPRDSYSYNEQFF. CDR3 coding DNA: TGTGCCACCAGCCCAAGGGACTCATACTCCTACAATGAGCAGTTCTTC. The chain recombines TRBV24-1 with TRBJ2-1; weak D call: TRBD2 (6 bases). V was shortened by 7 bases and J by 0 bases, with 15 bases between the two germline ends. CDR1 and CDR2 from the germline V gene are KGHDR and SFDVKD. The CDR3 is 16 residues long.

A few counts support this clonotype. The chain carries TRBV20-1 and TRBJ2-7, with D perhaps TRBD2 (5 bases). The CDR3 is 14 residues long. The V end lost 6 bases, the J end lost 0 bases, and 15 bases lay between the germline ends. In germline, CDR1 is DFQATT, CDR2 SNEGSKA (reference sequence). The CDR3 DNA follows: TGCAGTGCCAACGGCGGCGGGTCCTCCTACGAGCAGTACTTC. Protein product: CSANGGGSSYEQYF.

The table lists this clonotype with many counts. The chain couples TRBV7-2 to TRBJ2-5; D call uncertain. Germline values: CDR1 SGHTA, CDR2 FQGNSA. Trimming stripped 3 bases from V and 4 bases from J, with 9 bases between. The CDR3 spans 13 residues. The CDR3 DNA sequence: TGTGCCAGCAGCTTCGGGCAGGCAGAGACCCAGTACTTC. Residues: CASSFGQAETQYF.

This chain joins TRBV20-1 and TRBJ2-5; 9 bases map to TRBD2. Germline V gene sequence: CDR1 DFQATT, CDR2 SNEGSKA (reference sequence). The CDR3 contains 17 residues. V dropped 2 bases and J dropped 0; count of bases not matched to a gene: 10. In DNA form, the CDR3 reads TGCAGTGCTAGACCCCTCACTAGCGGGCCTAACCAAGAGACCCAGTACTTC. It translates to CSARPLTSGPNQETQYF.

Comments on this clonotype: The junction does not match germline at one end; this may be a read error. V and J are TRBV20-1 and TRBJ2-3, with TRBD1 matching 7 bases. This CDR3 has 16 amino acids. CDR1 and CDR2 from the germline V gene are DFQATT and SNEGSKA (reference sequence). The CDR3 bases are TGCAGTGCTAGGGAAGAGATCCTAGGGGGCACACATACGCAGTATTTT. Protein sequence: CSAREEILGGTHTQYF.

CDR3 nucleotides: TGTGCCAGTAGCACCCTGGACAGCGCAATCATGAACACTGAAGCTTTCTTT. It is translated as CASSTLDSAIMNTEAFF. The chain recombines TRBV19 with TRBJ1-1; D might be TRBD1 (6 bases). V lost 6 bases to trimming and J lost 0 bases, with 20 bases between them. The CDR3 totals 17 residues. Germline CDR1 and CDR2: LNHDA and SQIVND (reference sequence).

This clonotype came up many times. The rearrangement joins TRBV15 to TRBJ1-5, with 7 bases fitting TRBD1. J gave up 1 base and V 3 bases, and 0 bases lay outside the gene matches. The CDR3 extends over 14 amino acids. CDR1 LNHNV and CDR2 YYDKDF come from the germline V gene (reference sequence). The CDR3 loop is CATSRTGSNQPQHF. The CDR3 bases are TGTGCCACCAGCAGGACAGGGAGCAATCAGCCCCAGCATTTT.

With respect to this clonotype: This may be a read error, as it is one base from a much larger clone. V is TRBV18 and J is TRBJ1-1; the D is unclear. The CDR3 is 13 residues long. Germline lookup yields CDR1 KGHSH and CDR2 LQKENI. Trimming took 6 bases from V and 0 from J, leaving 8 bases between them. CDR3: CASSEAVNTEAFF. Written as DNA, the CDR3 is TGTGCCAGCTCTGAGGCAGTGAACACTGAAGCTTTCTTT.

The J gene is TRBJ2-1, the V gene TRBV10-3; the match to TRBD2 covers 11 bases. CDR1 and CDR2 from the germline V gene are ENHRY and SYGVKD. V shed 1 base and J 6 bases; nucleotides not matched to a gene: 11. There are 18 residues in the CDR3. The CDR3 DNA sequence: TGTGCCATCAGTGAGTACGGACCGAGACTAGCGGGGATCAATGAGCAGTTCTTC. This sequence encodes CAISEYGPRLAGINEQFF.

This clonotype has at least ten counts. CDR3 amino acids: CASSRDGSRFEQYF. CDR3 nucleotides: TGTGCCAGCAGCCGAGACGGGAGTAGGTTCGAGCAGTACTTC. The V call is TRBV3-1, the J call TRBJ2-7, with a possible D match to TRBD2 (6 bases). This CDR3 spans 14 amino acids. CDR1 and CDR2 (germline): LGHDT, YNNKEL (reference sequence). V lost 4 bases and J lost 6, with 16 bases in between.

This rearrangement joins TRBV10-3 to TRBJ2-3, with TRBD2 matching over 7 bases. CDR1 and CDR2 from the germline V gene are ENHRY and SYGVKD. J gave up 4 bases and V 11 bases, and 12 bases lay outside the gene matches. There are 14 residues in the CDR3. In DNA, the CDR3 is TGTGCCGTCCGGGGTGAGCTAGCGGCAGATACGCAGTATTTT. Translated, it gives CAVRGELAADTQYF.

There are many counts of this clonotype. The CDR3 here is CASSFEPNTEAFF. The CDR3 DNA reads TGCGCCAGCAGCTTCGAACCGAACACTGAAGCTTTCTTT. The chain uses TRBV5-1 and TRBJ1-1; unclear D gene. This CDR3 has 13 amino acids. Per germline, CDR1 SGHRS and CDR2 YFSETQ. Trimming stripped 2 bases from V and 1 base from J, with 6 bases between.

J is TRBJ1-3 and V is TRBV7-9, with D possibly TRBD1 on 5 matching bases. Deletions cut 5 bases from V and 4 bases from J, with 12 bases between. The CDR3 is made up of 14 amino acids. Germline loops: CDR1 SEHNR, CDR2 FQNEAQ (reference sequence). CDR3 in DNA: TGTGCCAGCAGCCGCCTCCAGGGAGGAAACACCATATATTTT. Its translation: CASSRLQGGNTIYF. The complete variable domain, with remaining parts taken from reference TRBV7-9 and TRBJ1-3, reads DTGVSQNPRHKITKRGQNVTFRCDPISEHNRLYWYRQTLGQGPEFLTYFQNEAQLEKSRLLSDRFSAERPKGSFSTLEIQRTEQGDSAMYLCASSRLQGGNTIYFGEGSWLTVV.